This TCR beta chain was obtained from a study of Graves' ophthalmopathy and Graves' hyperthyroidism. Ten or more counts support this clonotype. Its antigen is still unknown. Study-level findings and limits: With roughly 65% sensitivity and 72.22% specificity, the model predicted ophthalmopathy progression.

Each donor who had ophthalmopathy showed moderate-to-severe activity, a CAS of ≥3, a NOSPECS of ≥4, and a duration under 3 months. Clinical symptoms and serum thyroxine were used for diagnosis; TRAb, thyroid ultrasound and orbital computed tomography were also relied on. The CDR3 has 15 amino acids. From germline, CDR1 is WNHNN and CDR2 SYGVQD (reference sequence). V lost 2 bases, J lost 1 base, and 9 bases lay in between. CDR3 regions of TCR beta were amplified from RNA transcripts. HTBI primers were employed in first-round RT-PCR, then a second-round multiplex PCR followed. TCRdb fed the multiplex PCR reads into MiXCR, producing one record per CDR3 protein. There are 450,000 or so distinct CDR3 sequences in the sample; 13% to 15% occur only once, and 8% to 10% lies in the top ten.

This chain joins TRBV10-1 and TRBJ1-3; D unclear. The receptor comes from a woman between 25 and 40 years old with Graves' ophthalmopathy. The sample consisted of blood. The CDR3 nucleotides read TGCGCCAGCAGTGAGGACGGAACTTCTGGAAACACCATATATTTT. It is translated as CASSEDGTSGNTIYF.